The rows below give T cell receptor beta chains drawn from one sample of a study of Graves' ophthalmopathy and Graves' hyperthyroidism. TCRdb re-called the multiplex PCR reads through MiXCR, storing one row per CDR3 protein. The sample consists of a few hundred thousand distinct CDR3 sequences, about two fifths of them appearing once. The sequenced sample consisted of peripheral blood or thyroid tissue (not recorded which). All receptors come from an adult man with Graves' hyperthyroidism. Both conserved end residues are part of each CDR3. A D gene is named only where the DNA matches it firmly. Clone size is stated in some rows and not others, as once, few, many or a class when expanded.

V gene: TRBV6-1
D gene: TRBD1
J gene: TRBJ1-2
clone size: many
CDR3 protein: CASSDRDRDGYTF
CDR3 DNA: TGTGCCAGCAGTGACCGGGACAGAGATGGCTACACCTTC

V gene: TRBV15
D gene: .
J gene: TRBJ1-5
clone size: many
CDR3 protein: CATSRAWSGTIPPSNQPQHF
CDR3 DNA: TGTGCCACCAGCAGAGCTTGGTCAGGGACGATCCCCCCGAGCAATCAGCCCCAGCATTTT

V gene: TRBV7-9
D gene: .
J gene: TRBJ1-3
clone size: many
CDR3 protein: CASSLELIGLGPGNTIYF
CDR3 DNA: TGTGCCAGCAGCCTTGAACTCATCGGCCTAGGTCCTGGAAACACCATATATTTT

V gene: TRBV7-2
D gene: TRBD2
J gene: TRBJ2-3
clone size: .
CDR3 protein: CASSQALAGGPSDTQYF
CDR3 DNA: TGTGCCAGCAGCCAAGCCCTAGCGGGAGGGCCGTCAGATACGCAGTATTTT

V gene: TRBV7-9
D gene: .
J gene: TRBJ1-4
clone size: .
CDR3 protein: CASSLVTGLNEKLFF
CDR3 DNA: TGTGCCAGCAGCTTAGTCACGGGACTTAATGAAAAACTGTTTTTT

V gene: TRBV19
D gene: .
J gene: TRBJ2-7
clone size: many
CDR3 protein: CASSIDRGSYEQYF
CDR3 DNA: TGTGCCAGTAGTATAGACAGGGGCTCCTACGAGCAGTACTTC

V gene: TRBV24-1
D gene: .
J gene: TRBJ2-2
clone size: .
CDR3 protein: CATSDRTARELFF
CDR3 DNA: TGTGCCACCAGTGATAGGACGGCTAGGGAGCTGTTTTTT

V gene: TRBV5-1
D gene: .
J gene: TRBJ1-3
clone size: many
CDR3 protein: CASSLGQTGNTIYF
CDR3 DNA: TGCGCCAGCAGCTTAGGCCAGACTGGAAACACCATATATTTT

V gene: TRBV29-1
D gene: .
J gene: TRBJ1-4
clone size: .
CDR3 protein: CSATFGNEPNEKLFF
CDR3 DNA: TGCAGTGCTACATTCGGGAACGAGCCTAATGAAAAACTGTTTTTT

V gene: TRBV11-2
D gene: TRBD1
J gene: TRBJ2-7
clone size: .
CDR3 protein: CVSSWDRDEQYF
CDR3 DNA: TGTGTCAGCAGTTGGGACAGGGACGAGCAGTACTTC

V gene: TRBV5-6
D gene: .
J gene: TRBJ1-6
clone size: many
CDR3 protein: CASSLARGGFYNSPLHF
CDR3 DNA: TGTGCCAGCAGCTTGGCACGGGGGGGATTTTATAATTCACCCCTCCACTTT

V gene: TRBV25-1
D gene: .
J gene: TRBJ1-5
clone size: many
CDR3 protein: CASSDRSNQPQHF
CDR3 DNA: TGTGCCAGCAGTGACCGTAGCAATCAGCCCCAGCATTTT

V gene: TRBV10-2
D gene: .
J gene: TRBJ2-5
clone size: many
CDR3 protein: CASSGTSQETQYF
CDR3 DNA: TGCGCCAGCAGTGGGACTTCACAAGAGACCCAGTACTTC

V gene: TRBV12-3/TRBV12-4
D gene: .
J gene: TRBJ1-5
clone size: few
CDR3 protein: CASSAPQINQPQHF
CDR3 DNA: TGTGCCAGCAGCGCCCCACAGATCAATCAGCCCCAGCATTTT

V gene: TRBV24-1
D gene: TRBD1
J gene: TRBJ2-5
clone size: .
CDR3 protein: CATSDPSDRGGYEQETQYF
CDR3 DNA: TGTGCCACCAGTGATCCCTCTGACAGGGGAGGCTACGAGCAGGAGACCCAGTACTTC

V gene: TRBV4-3
D gene: .
J gene: TRBJ2-2
clone size: .
CDR3 protein: CASSQEPKGAGTGELFF
CDR3 DNA: TGCGCCAGCAGCCAAGAGCCCAAGGGAGCCGGCACCGGGGAGCTGTTTTTT

V gene: TRBV12-5
D gene: TRBD1
J gene: TRBJ2-2
clone size: few
CDR3 protein: CASGLSGGTGELFF
CDR3 DNA: TGTGCTAGTGGTCTTTCAGGGGGCACCGGGGAGCTGTTTTTT

V gene: TRBV29-1
D gene: TRBD1
J gene: TRBJ2-5
clone size: many
CDR3 protein: CSVEGGQGGETQYF
CDR3 DNA: TGCAGCGTTGAAGGGGGACAGGGAGGAGAGACCCAGTACTTC

V gene: TRBV7-2
D gene: .
J gene: TRBJ2-1
clone size: .
CDR3 protein: CASSSRVWGHNEQFF
CDR3 DNA: TGTGCCAGCAGTAGTCGGGTCTGGGGCCACAATGAGCAGTTCTTC

V gene: TRBV7-9
D gene: .
J gene: TRBJ1-1
clone size: .
CDR3 protein: CASSLVVGRTLVAGTEAFF
CDR3 DNA: TGTGCCAGCAGCTTAGTTGTGGGCAGGACACTCGTCGCAGGGACTGAAGCTTTCTTT

V gene: TRBV20-1
D gene: .
J gene: TRBJ1-2
clone size: many
CDR3 protein: CSALEPRDNHYGYTF
CDR3 DNA: TGCAGTGCTCTAGAGCCTCGGGACAACCACTATGGCTACACCTTC

V gene: TRBV20-1
D gene: TRBD1
J gene: TRBJ2-2
clone size: many
CDR3 protein: CSARDKGTGGNTGELFF
CDR3 DNA: TGCAGTGCTAGAGATAAGGGGACAGGGGGGAACACCGGGGAGCTGTTTTTT

V gene: TRBV19
D gene: .
J gene: TRBJ1-6
clone size: many
CDR3 protein: CASSIARTVNSPLHF
CDR3 DNA: TGTGCCAGTAGTATAGCCCGGACCGTCAATTCACCCCTCCACTTT

V gene: TRBV20-1
D gene: TRBD1
J gene: TRBJ1-4
clone size: many
CDR3 protein: CSARTTGAADATNEKLFF
CDR3 DNA: TGCAGTGCTAGGACGACAGGGGCCGCAGATGCAACTAATGAAAAACTGTTTTTT

V gene: TRBV2
D gene: TRBD2
J gene: TRBJ2-1
clone size: .
CDR3 protein: CASRGRLAGIYNEQFF
CDR3 DNA: TGTGCCAGCAGAGGGCGACTAGCGGGTATTTACAATGAGCAGTTCTTC

V gene: TRBV5-1
D gene: TRBD1
J gene: TRBJ2-2
clone size: .
CDR3 protein: CASSQGANTGERFF
CDR3 DNA: TGCGCCAGCAGCCAGGGGGCGAACACCGGGGAGCGGTTTTTT

V gene: TRBV7-8
D gene: .
J gene: TRBJ1-5
clone size: many
CDR3 protein: CASSPIGGYSNQPQHF
CDR3 DNA: TGTGCCAGCAGCCCAATAGGTGGATATAGCAATCAGCCCCAGCATTTT

V gene: TRBV20-1
D gene: .
J gene: TRBJ1-5
clone size: .
CDR3 protein: CSARAGGIGDNQPQHF
CDR3 DNA: TGCAGTGCTAGGGCCGGGGGGATCGGGGACAATCAGCCCCAGCATTTT

V gene: TRBV4-1
D gene: .
J gene: TRBJ1-5
clone size: many
CDR3 protein: CASSQVPGGSNQPQHF
CDR3 DNA: TGCGCCAGCAGCCAAGTCCCGGGAGGCAGCAATCAGCCCCAGCATTTT

V gene: TRBV20-1
D gene: .
J gene: TRBJ2-7
clone size: .
CDR3 protein: CSARLTGNYEQYF
CDR3 DNA: TGCAGTGCTAGGCTAACAGGGAACTACGAGCAGTACTTC

V gene: TRBV6-5
D gene: .
J gene: TRBJ2-5
clone size: few
CDR3 protein: CASSPWGLVQETQYF
CDR3 DNA: TGTGCCAGCAGTCCCTGGGGGCTTGTCCAAGAGACCCAGTACTTC

V gene: TRBV7-8
D gene: TRBD2
J gene: TRBJ2-2
clone size: .
CDR3 protein: CASSSSGVRTGELFF
CDR3 DNA: TGTGCCAGCAGCTCAAGCGGGGTCCGGACCGGGGAGCTGTTTTTT